The T cell receptor beta chain under discussion was sequenced for a study of T cell responses to AZD1222 COVID-19 vaccine. Trimming removed 11 bases at V and 0 bases at J, with 20 bases between. Per germline, CDR1 MDHEN and CDR2 SYDVKM. The CDR3 is made up of 16 amino acids. To note about this clone: Its antigen remains unidentified.

Findings of the study overall: All repertoire sampling was performed exclusively after the peak T cell response.

Using immunoSEQ multiplex PCR, the repertoire was profiled, and TCRdb retains in-frame clones only, with some absent. The repertoire has around 99,000 clones, about nine tenths of them found once; the top ten carry roughly 6.2%. The chain has TRBV28 and TRBJ1-5, with D possibly TRBD1 on 5 matching bases. The sample here was peripheral blood, taken 28 days after the second AZD1222 dose. This clonotype originated in an adult who received the AZD1222 COVID-19 vaccine. The CDR3, as DNA: TGTGCCGGTGGGGGGGGTCTCGGTTATAGCAATCAGCCCCAGCATTTT. As protein: CAGGGGLGYSNQPQHF. Full variable domain (remainder filled in from reference TRBV28 and TRBJ1-5): DVKVTQSSRYLVKRTGEKVFLECVQDMDHENMFWYRQDPGLGLRLIYFSYDVKMKEKGDIPEGYSVSREKKERFSLILESASTNQTSMYLCAGGGGLGYSNQPQHFGDGTRLSIL.